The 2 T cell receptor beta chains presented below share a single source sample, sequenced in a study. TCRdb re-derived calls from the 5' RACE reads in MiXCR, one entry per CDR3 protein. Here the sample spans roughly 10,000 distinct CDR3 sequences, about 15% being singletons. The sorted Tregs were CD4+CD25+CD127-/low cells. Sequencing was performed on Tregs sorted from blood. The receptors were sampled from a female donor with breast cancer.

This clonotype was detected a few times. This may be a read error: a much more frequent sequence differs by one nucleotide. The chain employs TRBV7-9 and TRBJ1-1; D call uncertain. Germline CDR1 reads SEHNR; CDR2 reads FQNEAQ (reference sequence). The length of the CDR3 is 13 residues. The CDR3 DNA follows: TGTGCCAGCAGCTCCCCAGCTAGGGCAGACGCTCTCTTT. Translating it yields CASSSPARADALF.

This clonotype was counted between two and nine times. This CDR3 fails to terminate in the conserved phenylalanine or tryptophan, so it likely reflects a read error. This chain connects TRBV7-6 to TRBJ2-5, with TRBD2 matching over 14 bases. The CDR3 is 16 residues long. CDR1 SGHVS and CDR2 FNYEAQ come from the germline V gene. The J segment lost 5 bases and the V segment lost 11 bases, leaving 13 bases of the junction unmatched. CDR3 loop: CAPSKTSGRAGETQYV. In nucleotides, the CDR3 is TGTGCCCCTTCGAAGACTAGCGGGAGGGCCGGGGAGACCCAGTACGTC.